This TCR beta chain comes out of a study of blood T cell repertoires in COVID-19. For the study at large: Acute and convalescent COVID-19 specimens originated in the United States, Italy and Spain.

In the authors' workflow: Using reference gene primer amplification, nucleated cell counts were estimated. Repertoires were generated with immunoSEQ multiplex PCR, while TCRdb's copy carries only in-frame clones and drops some. D and trimming were read from the DNA, whereas the V and J calls and clone size are those reported in that table. Of 210,000 or so clones listed, around 90% are singletons. Germline V lookup: CDR1 SGHVS, CDR2 FNYEAQ. The ends lost 5 bases at V and 5 bases at J; junction bases unmatched: 24. CDR3 length: 21 amino acids. The participants were between about 18 and 89 years old and came from about two dozen US areas. Recovered status in Cohort 3 required two negative PCRs, clearance, or symptom resolution. This clone has more than one count but fewer than ten.

This chain links TRBV7-6 with TRBJ2-1; 10 bases match TRBD2. The receptor comes from a man aged 30-40 years who had recovered from COVID-19. Sequencing used PBMCs or T cells enriched from blood (not recorded which). The CDR3 nucleotides read TGTGCCAGCAGCATCGATCCCCCGGAACTAGCGGGAACGTATTTTGACAATGAGCAGTTCTTC. Its translation: CASSIDPPELAGTYFDNEQFF.